This T cell receptor (beta chain) was sequenced for a study of T-cell reconstitution after alpha-beta-depleted transplantation in children. Using unique molecular identifiers, the investigators prepared the TCRbeta library. TCRdb passed the PCR reads through MiXCR, listing each CDR3 protein once. The repertoire holds 220,000 or so distinct CDR3 sequences, with approximately 8.9% as singletons. V lost 3 bases to trimming and J lost 7 bases; unmatched junction nucleotides: 11. Germline V gives CDR1 SGHAT, CDR2 FQNNGV. The CDR3 is 15 residues long. Ten or more counts support this clonotype. The chain carries TRBV11-2 and TRBJ1-2, with 7 bases identical to TRBD1. The input for sequencing was PBMCs, mostly from graft donor cells, taken 180 days after TCRalphabeta/CD19-depleted stem cell transplant. The sequence was collected from a male patient between 10 and 17 years old who had a stem cell transplant for acute lymphoblastic leukemia, so the T cells may come from the graft donor. CDR3 loop: CASSFPPRQGGGYTF. The DNA of the CDR3 is TGTGCCAGCAGCTTCCCCCCCCGACAGGGAGGTGGCTACACCTTC. Variable domain in full (rest from reference TRBV11-2 and TRBJ1-2): EAGVAQSPRYKIIEKRQSVAFWCNPISGHATLYWYQQILGQGPKLLIQFQNNGVVDDSQLPKDRFSAERLKGVDSTLKIQPAKLEDSAVYLCASSFPPRQGGGYTFGSGTRLTVV.